One sample yielded the 21 T cell receptor beta chains listed below, sequenced in a study of beta chain features in type 1 diabetes. All of the isolated RNA was reverse transcribed, so expressed TCRB transcripts were sequenced. Produced via immunoSEQ multiplex PCR; TCRdb's table is partial and in-frame only. The sample lists around 400,000 clones; roughly 12% were seen once. Sequencing was performed on naive CD4+ T cells from blood. The receptors stem from a man between 18 and 29 years old in good health.

This clone was picked up a small number of times. J is TRBJ2-7 and V is TRBV10-3, with TRBD1 identical over 9 bases. V shed 7 bases, J shed 4 bases, and the junction held 5 bases outside the gene matches. In germline, CDR1 is ENHRY, CDR2 SYGVKD. This CDR3 is built from 13 residues. CDR3 nucleotide sequence: TGTGCCATCACTAGACAGGGGGGGTACGAGCAGTACTTC. Translated: CAITRQGGYEQYF.

The rearrangement joins TRBV7-2 to TRBJ2-7; TRBD2 aligns across 7 bases. V lost 6 bases to trimming and J lost 3 bases; unmatched junction nucleotides: 8. The CDR3 runs to 14 residues. Germline CDR1 reads SGHTA; CDR2 reads FQGNSA. This CDR3 reads CASRVGLDSYEQYF. The CDR3 coding sequence is TGTGCCAGCAGGGTCGGACTAGACAGCTACGAGCAGTACTTC. Drawing the rest from reference TRBV7-2 and TRBJ2-7, the complete variable domain is GAGVSQSPSNKVTEKGKDVELRCDPISGHTALYWYRQSLGQGLEFLIYFQGNSAPDKSGLPSDRFSAERTGGSVSTLTIQRTQQEDSAVYLCASRVGLDSYEQYFGPGTRLTVT.

This clone was seen only a few times. The V call is TRBV7-2, the J call TRBJ2-4; 9 nucleotides line up with TRBD1. The CDR3 consists of 16 residues. In germline, CDR1 is SGHTA, CDR2 FQGNSA. Trimming removed 0 bases from V and 9 bases from J; junction bases left unmatched: 9. The CDR3 is CASSLASGTGWSIQYF. The DNA of the CDR3 is TGTGCCAGCAGCTTAGCGTCGGGGACAGGGTGGAGCATTCAGTACTTC.

The chain has TRBV7-3 and TRBJ2-1; the match to TRBD2 covers 7 bases. The CDR3 is 14 residues long. CDR1 is SGHTA and CDR2 is FQGTGA in the germline V gene. Germline trimming cut 8 bases from V and 3 bases from J; bases unmatched to any gene: 7. The CDR3 loop reads CASGGGGLYNEQFF. CDR3 DNA sequence: TGTGCCAGCGGTGGCGGGGGACTCTACAATGAGCAGTTCTTC.

This clone showed up just a few times. The CDR3 DNA reads TGTGCCAGCAGCTCGGATTGGGGCGGCATTCAGTACTTC. It codes for CASSSDWGGIQYF. V is TRBV7-3 and J is TRBJ2-4; a weak D match, TRBD1 (5 bases). This CDR3 contains 13 residues. Germline V gene lookup returns CDR1 SGHTA and CDR2 FQGTGA. Between the trimmed V and J ends, which lost 4 bases and 9 bases, there was a span of 13 bases. Variable domain in full (rest from reference TRBV7-3 and TRBJ2-4): GAGVSQTPSNKVTEKGKYVELRCDPISGHTALYWYRQSLGQGPEFLIYFQGTGAADDSGLPNDRFFAVRPEGSVSTLKIQRTERGDSAVYLCASSSDWGGIQYFGAGTRLSVL.

This clone has more than one count but fewer than ten. V and J are TRBV5-4 and TRBJ2-7; the match to TRBD2 covers 9 bases. J was trimmed by 5 bases and V by 0 bases; bases with no gene match: 3. Germline V gene lookup returns CDR1 SGHNT and CDR2 YYREEE (reference sequence). The CDR3 extends over 14 amino acids. The CDR3 nucleotides read TGTGCCAGCAGCTTGGCTAGCGGGGCCGACGAGCAGTACTTC. Translated: CASSLASGADEQYF.

The J gene is TRBJ1-6, the V gene TRBV5-4; D possibly corresponds to TRBD1 (5 bases). The CDR3 length is 14 residues. Germline V gene sequence: CDR1 SGHNT, CDR2 YYREEE (reference sequence). The V gene lost 2 bases and the J gene lost 10 bases, with 13 bases spanning the gap. CDR3 region: CASSFVGGESPLHF. The CDR3 DNA reads as TGTGCCAGCAGCTTCGTAGGAGGGGAATCACCCCTCCACTTT.

This clone was seen a few times. The genes are TRBV4-3 and TRBJ2-3; a possible D gene is TRBD1 (5 bases). Looked up from germline, CDR1 is LGHNA and CDR2 is YSLEER. V dropped 1 base and J dropped 4 bases, with 12 bases sitting between them. This CDR3 has 15 residues. Here the CDR3 reads CASSQVAQGADTQYF. The CDR3 nucleotides read TGCGCCAGCAGCCAAGTGGCCCAGGGTGCAGATACGCAGTATTTT.

The chain links TRBV10-3 to TRBJ1-2; 9 bases fit TRBD1. After removal of 7 bases from V and 2 bases from J, the junction contained 5 bases not matched to a gene. Looked up from germline, CDR1 is ENHRY and CDR2 is SYGVKD. The CDR3 has 14 residues. In nucleotides, the CDR3 is TGTGCCATCAACCCCGGGACAGGGAACTATGGCTACACCTTC. It codes for CAINPGTGNYGYTF.

The chain recombines TRBV28 with TRBJ2-4; 7 bases agree with TRBD1. The V segment lost 4 bases and the J segment 8 bases; nucleotides outside the gene matches: 11. Germline CDR1 and CDR2: MDHEN and SYDVKM. The CDR3 runs 15 residues. As DNA, the CDR3 is TGTGCCAGCAGTTCGCCCACAGGGGTGGGGGACATTCAGTACTTC. This translates into CASSSPTGVGDIQYF.

This clone was found once. This sequence joins TRBV19 and TRBJ2-4; 9 positions agree with TRBD1. The germline V gene has CDR1 LNHDA and CDR2 SQIVND (reference sequence). The CDR3 has 15 amino acids. J gave up 4 bases and V 5 bases, and 6 bases lay outside the gene matches. The CDR3 sequence is CASSPTGTGKNIQYF. The CDR3 nucleotides read TGTGCCAGTAGTCCCACCGGGACAGGGAAAAACATTCAGTACTTC.

The rearrangement links TRBV6-5 to TRBJ2-5, with TRBD2 identical over 9 bases. The J call may be mistaken, given a closer DNA end match to TRBJ2-7. This CDR3 contains 16 residues. Germline values: CDR1 MNHEY, CDR2 SVGAGI. CDR3 sequence (DNA): TGTGCCAGCAGTTACTCGATCCTAGCGGGAAACTACGAGCAGTACTTC. It yields the protein CASSYSILAGNYEQYF.

V usage is TRBV10-3 and J usage is TRBJ1-1, with a tentative D call TRBD1 (6 bases). The V end lost 7 bases, the J end lost 2 bases, and 14 bases lay between the germline ends. The CDR3 has 14 amino acids. CDR1 is ENHRY and CDR2 is SYGVKD in the germline V gene. The chain's CDR3 is CAITGNRANTEAFF. The CDR3 nucleotides are TGTGCCATCACCGGCAACAGGGCAAACACTGAAGCTTTCTTT.

This clone was seen a few times. This chain joins TRBV25-1 and TRBJ2-2; 8 nucleotides agree with TRBD1. The CDR3 is 15 amino acids. The germline gives CDR1 MGHDK, CDR2 SYGVNS. The trim removed 5 bases at V and 6 bases at J, leaving 8 bases unmatched. CDR3 in DNA: TGTGCCAGCAGTCTGGGGGACAGGCCAGCCGGGGAGCTGTTTTTT. This encodes CASSLGDRPAGELFF.

This sequence joins TRBV6-5 and TRBJ1-5; tentatively, D is TRBD1 (5 bases). V was cut by 4 bases and J by 6 bases, with 19 bases left in between. The CDR3 spans 16 residues. CDR1 is MNHEY, CDR2 SVGAGI, per germline. The CDR3 sequence is CASSSQGSSAAQPQHF. The CDR3 nucleotides read TGTGCCAGCAGTTCTCAGGGTTCTTCCGCGGCTCAGCCCCAGCATTTT.

The chain carries TRBV12-2 and TRBJ1-5; TRBD1 is the table's D call, not checked against the DNA. TRBV12-2 is given as a pseudogene. The CDR3 is 14 amino acids. The CDR3 protein is CASRFRASNQPQHF. CDR3 DNA sequence: TGTGCAAGTCGCTTCAGGGCTAGCAATCAGCCCCAGCATTTT.

This clone turned up a few times. This chain links TRBV29-1 with TRBJ2-1; weak D call: TRBD2 (5 bases). Between the trimmed V and J ends, which lost 3 bases and 9 bases, there was a span of 12 bases. Looked up from germline, CDR1 is SQVTM and CDR2 is ANQGSEA. This CDR3 has 12 amino acids. The CDR3 protein is CSVDAGRGEQFF. The CDR3 region has the DNA TGCAGCGTTGACGCCGGCCGGGGTGAGCAGTTCTTC.

The V gene is TRBV7-2, the J gene TRBJ2-1, with TRBD2 matching 11 bases. J was trimmed by 6 bases and V by 0 bases; bases with no gene match: 7. The length of the CDR3 is 17 residues. Germline V lookup: CDR1 SGHTA, CDR2 FQGNSA. The CDR3: CASSLATSSGRTNEQFF. DNA for the CDR3: TGTGCCAGCAGCTTAGCTACTTCTAGCGGGAGGACCAATGAGCAGTTCTTC.

The rearrangement links TRBV9 to TRBJ2-7; TRBD2 might be the D (6 bases). CDR3 length: 16 amino acids. Germline V gene sequence: CDR1 SGDLS, CDR2 YYNGEE. The germline V and J ends were trimmed by 0 bases and 0 bases, with 13 bases remaining between them. For the CDR3, the DNA is TGTGCCAGCAGCGTAGGGGACTCCCGGAGCTCCTACGAGCAGTACTTC. This encodes CASSVGDSRSSYEQYF.

In its sample, this clone was seen a few times. The DNA is left out, because the CDR3 cannot be placed on it with certainty; the CDR3 is given as TCRdb lists it. The J gene is TRBJ2-5, the V gene TRBV9; the table's D call of TRBD1 was not tested on the DNA. Germline V gives CDR1 SGDLS, CDR2 YYNGEE. Including both end residues, the CDR3 is 13 amino acids long. The CDR3 sequence is CASSVGHGTGIYF.

The chain carries TRBV7-2 and TRBJ1-6; D uncertain. V shed 5 bases and J shed 10 bases, with 9 bases lying between them. Germline lookup yields CDR1 SGHTA and CDR2 FQGNSA. The CDR3 spans 12 residues. Here the CDR3 reads CASSNLGSPLHF. CDR3 sequence (DNA): TGTGCCAGCAGCAATCTCGGGTCACCCCTCCACTTT.